The clone carrying this T cell receptor beta chain was counted between two and nine times. CDR3 length: 13 amino acids. The germline CDR1 and CDR2 sequences are LGHNA and YSLEER. V lost 4 bases to trimming and J lost 12 bases, with 13 bases between them. TCRdb fed the 5' RACE reads into MiXCR, producing one record per CDR3 protein. The sample shows approximately 300,000 distinct CDR3 sequences, about 8.7% of them seen only once. The data are from a study of T cells after yellow fever vaccination. The chain is built from TRBV4-3 and TRBJ1-6, with D perhaps matching TRBD1 (5 bases). The sequencing used PBMCs, collected on the day of the first yellow fever vaccination. The receptor's source is a man aged 18 to 30 who received the YFV17D yellow fever vaccine. DNA of the CDR3: TGCGCCAGCAGCCGGGGGGACTCGGGACCCCTCCACTTT. Translating gives CASSRGDSGPLHF.